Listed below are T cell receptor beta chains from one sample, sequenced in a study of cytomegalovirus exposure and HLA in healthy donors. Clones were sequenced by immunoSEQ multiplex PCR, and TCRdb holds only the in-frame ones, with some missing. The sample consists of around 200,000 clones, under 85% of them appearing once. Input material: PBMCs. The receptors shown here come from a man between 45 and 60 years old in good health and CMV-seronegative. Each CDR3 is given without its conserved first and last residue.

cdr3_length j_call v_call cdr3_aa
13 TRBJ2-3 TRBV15 ATSGWTGGMDTQY
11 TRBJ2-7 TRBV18 ASSPTSVYEQY
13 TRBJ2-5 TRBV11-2 ASSSGLAGRETQY
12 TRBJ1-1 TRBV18 ASSPEQGKTEAF
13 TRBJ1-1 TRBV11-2 ASSLDRRVNTEAF
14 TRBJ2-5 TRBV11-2 ASSPRGPTGKETQY
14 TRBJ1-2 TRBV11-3 ASSADRVVANYGYT
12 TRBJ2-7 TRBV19 ASSIRQGHYEQY
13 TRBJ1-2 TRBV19 ASSIGGQVPSGYT
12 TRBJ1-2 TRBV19 ASSPRTGPSGYT
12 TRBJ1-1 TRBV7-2 ASSLGQASTEAF
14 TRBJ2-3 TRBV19 ASSKGGRGIADTQY
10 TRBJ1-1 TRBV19 ASSRTGPEAF
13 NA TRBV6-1 ASRTTDRGPYEQY
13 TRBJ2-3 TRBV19 ASSNRLTNTDTQY
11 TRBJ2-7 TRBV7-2 ASSRGHAYEQY
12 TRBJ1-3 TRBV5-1 ASSLTGDGNTIY
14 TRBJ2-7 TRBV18 ASSPGAGGGGHEQY
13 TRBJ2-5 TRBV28 ASSFLWRVGETQY
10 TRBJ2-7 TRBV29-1 SVGDYSYEQY
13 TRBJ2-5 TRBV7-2 ASSFSSGVQETQY
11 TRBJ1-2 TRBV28 ASKRQGVKGYT
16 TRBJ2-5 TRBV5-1 ASSDWRLRTSSQETQY
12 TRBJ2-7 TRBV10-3 AISRDRVSYEQY
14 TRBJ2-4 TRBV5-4 ASSSGTSGGGNIQY
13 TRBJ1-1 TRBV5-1 ASSFRTGGGTEAF
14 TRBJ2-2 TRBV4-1 ASSQEGLPNTGELF
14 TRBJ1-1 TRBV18 ASSPRLEAQNTEAF
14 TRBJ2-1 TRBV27 ASSLLIGTGHNEQF
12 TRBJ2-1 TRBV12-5 ASVLAGADNEQF
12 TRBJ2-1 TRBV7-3 ASSSNRGGREQF
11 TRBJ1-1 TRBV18 ASRQGMNTEAF
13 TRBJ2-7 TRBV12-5 ASGSGQGRSYEQY
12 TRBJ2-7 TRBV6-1 ASSVTGTSYEQY
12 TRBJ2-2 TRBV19 ASGTEAVAGELF
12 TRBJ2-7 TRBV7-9 ASSLGQGDYEQY
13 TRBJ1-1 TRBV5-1 ASSLDRSANTEAF
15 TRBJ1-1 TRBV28 ASPAPGTGILSTEAF
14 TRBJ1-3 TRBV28 ASRGGVSVSGNTIY
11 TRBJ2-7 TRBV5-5 ASSLLGGHEQY
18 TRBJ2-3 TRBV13 ASSSPLDSKRAGGTDTQY
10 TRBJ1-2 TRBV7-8 ASSLSGDGYT
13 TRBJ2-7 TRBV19 ASSIMAGTRYEQY
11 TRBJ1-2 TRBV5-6 ASSGQPNYGYT
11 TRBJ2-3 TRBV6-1 ASSAAEVNTQY
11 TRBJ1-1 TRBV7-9 ASSLNTVEEAF
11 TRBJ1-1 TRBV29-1 SARDAGYTEAF
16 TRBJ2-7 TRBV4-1 ASSPTAGTSGSPHEQY
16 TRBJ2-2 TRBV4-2 ASSQELAGASNTGELF
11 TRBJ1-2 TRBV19 ASSIPGHYGYT
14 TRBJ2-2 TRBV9 ASSASGLVNTGELF